This T cell receptor beta chain was identified in a study of blood T cell repertoires in COVID-19. J gave up 2 bases and V 6 bases, and 5 bases lay outside the gene matches. Looked up from germline, CDR1 is LNHDA and CDR2 is SQIVND (reference sequence). The CDR3 is 15 amino acids. The assay was immunoSEQ multiplex PCR, and TCRdb's table has in-frame clones only and misses some. Of approximately 120,000 clones in the sample, 86% are singletons; the top ten hold roughly 5.4%. Specimen: peripheral blood. The J gene is TRBJ2-3, the V gene TRBV19; TRBD2 matches 10 bases. This TCR derives from a human donor in a cohort sampled during active COVID-19. The CDR3 protein is CASSTGLADTDTQYF. The CDR3 nucleotides are TGTGCCAGTAGCACCGGACTAGCGGACACAGATACGCAGTATTTT.